This T cell receptor beta chain was found in a study of blood T cell repertoires in COVID-19. Overall study context: T cells, B-cell-depleted T cells, or PBMCs provided the cDNA or gDNA that served as material.

Authors' analysis steps: The authors estimated nucleated cell counts from reference gene primer amplification. Profiled with immunoSEQ multiplex PCR; TCRdb holds only in-frame clones, not every one. The V and J calls and clone size come from that table; D and trimming were worked out from the DNA. The table has tens of thousands of clones, about nine tenths seen once; the top ten hold 10%. The V gene end was trimmed by 4 bases and the J gene end by 4 bases; junction bases not matched to a gene: 11. The CDR3 totals 16 residues. The V gene's germline CDR1 is SGDLS and CDR2 YYNGEE. This clonotype originated in a man older than 75 with active COVID-19. Sample: peripheral blood. The chain couples TRBV9 to TRBJ2-7; the match to TRBD1 covers 10 bases. The CDR3 DNA is TGTGCCAGCAGCCTTTGGCCCGGGACAGGGGTATACGAGCAGTACTTC. Translated, it gives CASSLWPGTGVYEQYF.